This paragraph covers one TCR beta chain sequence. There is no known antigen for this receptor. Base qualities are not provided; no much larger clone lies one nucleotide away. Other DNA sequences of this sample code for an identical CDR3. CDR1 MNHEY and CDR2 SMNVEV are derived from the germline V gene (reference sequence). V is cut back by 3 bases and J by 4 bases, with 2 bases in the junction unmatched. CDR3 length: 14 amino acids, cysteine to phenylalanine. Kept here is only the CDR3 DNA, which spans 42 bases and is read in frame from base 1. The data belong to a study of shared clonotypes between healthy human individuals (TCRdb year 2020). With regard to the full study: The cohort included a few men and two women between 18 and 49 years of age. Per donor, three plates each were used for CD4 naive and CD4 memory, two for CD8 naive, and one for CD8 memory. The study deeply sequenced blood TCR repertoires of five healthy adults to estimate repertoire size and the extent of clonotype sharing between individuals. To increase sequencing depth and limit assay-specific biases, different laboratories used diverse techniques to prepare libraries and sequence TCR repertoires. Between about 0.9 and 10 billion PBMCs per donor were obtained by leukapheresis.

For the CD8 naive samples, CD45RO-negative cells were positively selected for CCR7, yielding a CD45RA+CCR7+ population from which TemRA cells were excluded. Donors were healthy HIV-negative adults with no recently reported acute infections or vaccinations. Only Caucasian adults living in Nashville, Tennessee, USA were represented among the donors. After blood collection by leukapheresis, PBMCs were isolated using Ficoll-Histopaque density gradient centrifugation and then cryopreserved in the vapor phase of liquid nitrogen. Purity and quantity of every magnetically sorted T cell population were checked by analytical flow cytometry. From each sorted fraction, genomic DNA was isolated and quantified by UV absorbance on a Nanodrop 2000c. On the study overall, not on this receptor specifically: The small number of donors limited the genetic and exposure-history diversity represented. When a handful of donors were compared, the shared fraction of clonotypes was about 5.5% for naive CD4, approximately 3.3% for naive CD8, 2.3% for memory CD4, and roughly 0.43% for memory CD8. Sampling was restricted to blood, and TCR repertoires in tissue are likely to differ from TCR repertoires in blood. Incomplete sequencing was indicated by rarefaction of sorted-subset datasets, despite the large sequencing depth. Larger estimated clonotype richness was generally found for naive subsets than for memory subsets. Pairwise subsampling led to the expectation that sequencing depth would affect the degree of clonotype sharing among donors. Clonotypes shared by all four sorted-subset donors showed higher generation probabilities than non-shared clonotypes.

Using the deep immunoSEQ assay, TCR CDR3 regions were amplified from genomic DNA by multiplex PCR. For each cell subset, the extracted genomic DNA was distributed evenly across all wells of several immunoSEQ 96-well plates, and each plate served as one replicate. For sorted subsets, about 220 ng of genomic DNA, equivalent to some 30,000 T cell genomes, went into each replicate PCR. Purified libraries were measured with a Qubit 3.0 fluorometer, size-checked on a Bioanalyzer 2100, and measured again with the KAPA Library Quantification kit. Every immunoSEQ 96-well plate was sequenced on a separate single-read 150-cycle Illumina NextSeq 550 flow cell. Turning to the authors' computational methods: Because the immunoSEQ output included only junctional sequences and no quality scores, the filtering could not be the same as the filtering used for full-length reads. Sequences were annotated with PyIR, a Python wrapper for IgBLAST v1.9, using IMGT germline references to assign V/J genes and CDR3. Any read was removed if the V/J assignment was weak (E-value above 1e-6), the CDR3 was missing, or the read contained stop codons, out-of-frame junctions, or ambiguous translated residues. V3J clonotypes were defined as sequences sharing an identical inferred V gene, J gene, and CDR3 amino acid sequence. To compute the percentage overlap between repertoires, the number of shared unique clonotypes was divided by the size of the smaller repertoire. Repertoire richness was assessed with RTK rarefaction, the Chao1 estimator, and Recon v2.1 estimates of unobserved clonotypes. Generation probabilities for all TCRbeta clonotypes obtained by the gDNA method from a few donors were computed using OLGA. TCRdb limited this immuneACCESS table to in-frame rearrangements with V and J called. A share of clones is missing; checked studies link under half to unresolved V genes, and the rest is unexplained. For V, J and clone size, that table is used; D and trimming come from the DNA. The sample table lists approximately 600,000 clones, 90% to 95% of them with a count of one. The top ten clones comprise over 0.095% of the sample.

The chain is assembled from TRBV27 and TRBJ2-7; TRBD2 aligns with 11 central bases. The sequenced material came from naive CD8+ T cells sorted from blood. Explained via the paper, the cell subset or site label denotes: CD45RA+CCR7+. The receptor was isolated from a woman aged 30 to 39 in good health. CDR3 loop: CASSLGLADYEQYF. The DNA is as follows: TGTGCCAGCAGTTTGGGACTAGCGGATTACGAGCAGTACTTC.